The 15 T cell receptor beta chains in this list originate from one sample, sequenced in a study of blood T cell repertoires in COVID-19 (dated by TCRdb to the early 2020s). Preparation of the library involved the immunoSEQ multiplex PCR assay. The source is immuneACCESS, and TCRdb retained only in-frame sequences with V and J called. Part of the clones is not carried over; for the studies checked, unresolved V genes explain less than half of this, and the remainder is unexplained. Counted in this sample were some 200,000 clones; about four fifths of them appeared once. Around 7.8% of the sample goes to the ten largest clones. Sequencing input: peripheral blood. The source is a woman aged 80 or over with COVID-19, enrolled during active disease.

V gene TRBV5-4 combines with J gene TRBJ2-1; the match to TRBD1 covers 7 bases. Germline trimming cut 0 bases from V and 15 bases from J; bases unmatched to any gene: 9. CDR1 SGHNT and CDR2 YYREEE come from the germline V gene (reference sequence). The CDR3 sequence is 13 residues long. The CDR3 DNA follows: TGTGCCAGCAGCTTGGAGACAGGGCGGAATCCGTTCTTC. It yields the protein CASSLETGRNPFF.

This clone was detected only once. The rearrangement links TRBV28 to TRBJ1-2; D is unresolved. The CDR3 has 13 amino acids. In germline, CDR1 is MDHEN, CDR2 SYDVKM. The V end lost 10 bases, the J end lost 5 bases, and 17 bases lay between the germline ends. As DNA, the CDR3 is TGTGCCATTTCCTTAGTCGGGGATTATGGCTACACCTTC. Its translation is CAISLVGDYGYTF.

The chain is built from TRBV5-1 and TRBJ2-1; the match to TRBD2 covers 7 bases. CDR1 is SGHRS, CDR2 YFSETQ, per germline. After removal of 3 bases from V and 0 bases from J, the junction contained 3 bases not matched to a gene. The CDR3 loop spans 15 amino acids. The CDR3 bases are TGCGCCAGCAGCTCCGGGGGGAGCTCCTACAATGAGCAGTTCTTC. Amino acid sequence: CASSSGGSSYNEQFF.

The rearrangement uses TRBV6-1 and TRBJ1-2; unclear D gene. This CDR3 contains 11 residues. Germline values: CDR1 MNHNS, CDR2 SASEGT. Trimming cost V 3 bases and J 5 bases, with 4 bases left between them. CDR3 amino acids: CASSEEYGYTF. Written as DNA, the CDR3 is TGTGCCAGCAGTGAGGAGTATGGCTACACCTTC.

The rearrangement joins TRBV9 to TRBJ2-2; D is unclear. The V end lost 4 bases, the J end lost 6 bases, and 10 bases lay between the germline ends. Germline assignment: CDR1 SGDLS and CDR2 YYNGEE. This CDR3 has 13 residues. This CDR3 reads CASSPLSAGELFF. CDR3 coding DNA: TGTGCCAGCAGCCCTCTTTCTGCCGGGGAGCTGTTTTTT.

This chain connects TRBV6-5 to TRBJ2-5, with D tentatively TRBD1 (5 bases). Germline CDR1 MNHEY, CDR2 SVGAGI. V was clipped by 3 bases and J by 2 bases, with 7 bases between them. This CDR3 has 13 residues. CDR3 protein: CASSYRGQETQYF. As DNA, the CDR3 is TGTGCCAGCAGTTATAGGGGACAAGAGACCCAGTACTTC.

The V call is TRBV6-6, the J call TRBJ1-2; TRBD1 agrees at 9 bases. CDR1 MNHNY and CDR2 SVGAGI come from the germline V gene (reference sequence). Trimming took 5 bases from V and 2 from J; bases not matched to a gene: 6. The CDR3 contains 15 residues. The CDR3 nucleotides read TGTGCCAGCAGTCCAACCGGGACAGGGAACTATGGCTACACCTTC. Protein sequence: CASSPTGTGNYGYTF.

This chain joins TRBV14 and TRBJ1-5, with a weak D call TRBD1 (5 bases). CDR1 is SGHDN, CDR2 FVKESK, per germline. The CDR3 length is 18 residues. Trimming removed 7 bases at V and 7 bases at J, with 29 bases between. The DNA for the CDR3 is TGTGCCAGCACTCTGGGTAATCCTGGGGCGCGCACCGGACAGCCCCAGCATTTT. Its protein is CASTLGNPGARTGQPQHF. Combining the CDR3 with reference TRBV14 and TRBJ1-5 gives the whole variable domain EAGVTQFPSHSVIEKGQTVTLRCDPISGHDNLYWYRRVMGKEIKFLLHFVKESKQDESGMPNNRFLAERTGGTYSTLKVQPAELEDSGVYFCASTLGNPGARTGQPQHFGDGTRLSIL.

CDR3 region: CATLDRAGEQYF. CDR3 sequence (DNA): TGTGCCACCCTTGACAGGGCTGGCGAGCAGTACTTC. The rearrangement joins TRBV28 to TRBJ2-7; 7 nucleotides line up with TRBD1. V gave up 10 bases and J gave up 6 bases; unmatched junction bases: 9. The CDR3 has 12 residues. Germline V gives CDR1 MDHEN, CDR2 SYDVKM.

The chain recombines TRBV9 with TRBJ1-2; the match to TRBD1 covers 7 bases. Germline V CDR1 and CDR2: SGDLS, YYNGEE. This CDR3 region has 14 residues. Germline trimming cut 1 base from V and 4 bases from J; bases unmatched to any gene: 4. The CDR3 region is CASSVTGQSYGYTF. The CDR3 DNA follows: TGTGCCAGCAGCGTAACGGGACAGTCCTATGGCTACACCTTC.

Written as DNA, the CDR3 is TGTGCCAGCAGTTTAAGGGACTCCCTTAAACAATACTTC. This gives the protein CASSLRDSLKQYF. The chain has TRBV27 and TRBJ2-7; D possibly corresponds to TRBD2 (6 bases). Germline CDR1 and CDR2: MNHEY and SMNVEV (reference sequence). This CDR3 is 13 amino acids long. The V end lost 2 bases, the J end lost 13 bases, and 18 bases lay between the germline ends.

The rearrangement uses TRBV10-3 and TRBJ1-3; TRBD1 might be the D (5 bases). Trimming removed 8 bases from V and 1 base from J, with 15 bases in between. The germline gives CDR1 ENHRY, CDR2 SYGVKD. CDR3 size: 15 residues. The CDR3 region has the DNA TGTGCCATCGGGGCGCGGCAGTATTCTGGAAACACCATATATTTT. Amino acids: CAIGARQYSGNTIYF.

The chain carries TRBV7-9 and TRBJ2-7; perhaps TRBD2 as D (6 bases). V shed 1 base and J shed 7 bases, with 14 bases lying between them. Germline loops: CDR1 SEHNR, CDR2 FQNEAQ (reference sequence). The CDR3 sequence is 14 residues long. CDR3 in amino acids: CASSLDLAGNEQYF. The DNA of the CDR3 is TGTGCCAGCAGCTTAGATTTGGCGGGGAATGAGCAGTACTTC.

This chain joins TRBV10-2 and TRBJ1-2; 9 positions match TRBD1. This CDR3 has 13 residues. Germline values: CDR1 WSHSY, CDR2 SAAADI. Trimming took 4 bases from V and 7 from J; bases not matched to a gene: 4. This CDR3 reads CASSAGTGLGYTF. Written as DNA, the CDR3 is TGCGCCAGCAGTGCCGGGACAGGGCTTGGCTACACCTTC.

J is TRBJ2-7 and V is TRBV28; D gene ambiguous. Germline V gene lookup returns CDR1 MDHEN and CDR2 SYDVKM. The CDR3 extends over 13 amino acids. Trimming removed 8 bases at V and 0 bases at J, with 11 bases between. The CDR3 loop reads CASQKQNSYEQYF. CDR3 sequence (DNA): TGTGCCAGCCAGAAACAGAACTCCTACGAGCAGTACTTC.